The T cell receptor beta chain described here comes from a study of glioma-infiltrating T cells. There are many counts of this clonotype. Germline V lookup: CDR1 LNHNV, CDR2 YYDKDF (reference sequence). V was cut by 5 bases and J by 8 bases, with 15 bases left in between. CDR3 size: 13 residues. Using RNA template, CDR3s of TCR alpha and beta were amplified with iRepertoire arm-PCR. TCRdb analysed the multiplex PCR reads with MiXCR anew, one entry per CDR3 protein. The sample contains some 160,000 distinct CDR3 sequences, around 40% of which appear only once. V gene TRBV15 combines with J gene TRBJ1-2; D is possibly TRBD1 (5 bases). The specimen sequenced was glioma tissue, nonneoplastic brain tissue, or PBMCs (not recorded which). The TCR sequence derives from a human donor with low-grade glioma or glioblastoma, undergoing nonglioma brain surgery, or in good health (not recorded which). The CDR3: CATSPDRKGGYTF. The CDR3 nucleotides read TGTGCCACCAGCCCAGACAGAAAGGGAGGCTACACCTTC.